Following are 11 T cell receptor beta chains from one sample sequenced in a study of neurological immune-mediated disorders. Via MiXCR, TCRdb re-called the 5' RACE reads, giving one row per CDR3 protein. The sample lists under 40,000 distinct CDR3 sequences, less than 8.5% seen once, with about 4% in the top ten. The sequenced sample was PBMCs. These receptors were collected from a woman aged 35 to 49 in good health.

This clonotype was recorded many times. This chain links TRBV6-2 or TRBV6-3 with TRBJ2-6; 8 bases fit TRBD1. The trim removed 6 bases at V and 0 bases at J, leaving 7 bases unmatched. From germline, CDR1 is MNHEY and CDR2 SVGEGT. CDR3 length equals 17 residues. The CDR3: CASRSGTGVSGANVLTF. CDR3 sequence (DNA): TGTGCCAGCAGATCCGGGACAGGCGTCTCTGGGGCCAACGTCCTGACTTTC.

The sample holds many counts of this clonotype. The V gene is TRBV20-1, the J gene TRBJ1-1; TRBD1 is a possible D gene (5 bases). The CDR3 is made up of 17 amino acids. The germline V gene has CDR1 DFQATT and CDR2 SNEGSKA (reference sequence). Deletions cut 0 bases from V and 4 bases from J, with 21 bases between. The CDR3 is CSARDPGGAGVRTEAFF. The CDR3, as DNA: TGCAGTGCTAGAGATCCAGGAGGGGCGGGAGTGCGCACTGAAGCTTTCTTT.

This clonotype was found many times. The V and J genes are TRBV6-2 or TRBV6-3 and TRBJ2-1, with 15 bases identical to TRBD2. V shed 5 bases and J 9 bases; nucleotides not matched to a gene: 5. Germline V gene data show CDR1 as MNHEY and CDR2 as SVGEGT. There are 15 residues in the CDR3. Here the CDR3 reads CASSKGTSGRSEQFF. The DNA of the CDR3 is TGTGCCAGCAGTAAGGGGACTAGCGGGAGGAGTGAGCAGTTCTTC.

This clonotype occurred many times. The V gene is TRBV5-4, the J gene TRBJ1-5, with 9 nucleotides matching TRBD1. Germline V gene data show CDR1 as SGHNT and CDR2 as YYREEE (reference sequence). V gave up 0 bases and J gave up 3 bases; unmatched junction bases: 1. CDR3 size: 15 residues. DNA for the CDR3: TGTGCCAGCAGCTTGGGGACAGGGGTCAATCAGCCCCAGCATTTT. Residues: CASSLGTGVNQPQHF.

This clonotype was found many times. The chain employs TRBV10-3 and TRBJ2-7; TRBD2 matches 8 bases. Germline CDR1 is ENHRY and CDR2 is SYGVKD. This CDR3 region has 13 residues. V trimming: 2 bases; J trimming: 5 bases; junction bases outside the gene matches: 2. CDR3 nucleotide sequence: TGTGCCATCAGTGAGAGGACTAGCCACGAGCAGTACTTC. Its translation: CAISERTSHEQYF.

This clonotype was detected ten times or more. CDR3 coding DNA: TGCAGTGTTTTAGGACTAGCGGGAGACGAGCAGTACTTC. Its translation: CSVLGLAGDEQYF. The chain carries TRBV20-1 and TRBJ2-7, with 13 bases that match TRBD2. This CDR3 has 13 amino acids. Germline V lookup: CDR1 DFQATT, CDR2 SNEGSKA (reference sequence). With V trimmed by 7 bases and J by 5 bases, 5 bases remained unmatched.

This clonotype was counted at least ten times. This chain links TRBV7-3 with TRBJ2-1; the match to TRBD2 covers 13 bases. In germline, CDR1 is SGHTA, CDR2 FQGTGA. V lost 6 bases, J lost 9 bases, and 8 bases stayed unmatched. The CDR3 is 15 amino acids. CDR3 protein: CASSSTGTSGIEQFF. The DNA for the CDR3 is TGTGCCAGCAGTTCTACCGGGACTAGCGGGATTGAGCAGTTCTTC.

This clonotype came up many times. This CDR3 reads CSASAGRTDTQYF. The CDR3 DNA sequence: TGCAGTGCTAGCGCGGGACGCACAGATACGCAGTATTTT. The chain has TRBV20-1 and TRBJ2-3; TRBD2 is a possible D gene (6 bases). V dropped 3 bases and J dropped 1 base, with 8 bases sitting between them. CDR3 size: 13 residues. In germline, CDR1 is DFQATT, CDR2 SNEGSKA (reference sequence).

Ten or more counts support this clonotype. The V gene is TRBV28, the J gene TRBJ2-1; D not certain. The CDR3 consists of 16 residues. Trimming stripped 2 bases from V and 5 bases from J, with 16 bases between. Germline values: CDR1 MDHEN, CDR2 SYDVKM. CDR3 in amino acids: CASSLKGTYQHNEQFF. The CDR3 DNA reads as TGTGCCAGCAGTTTAAAAGGTACATACCAACACAATGAGCAGTTCTTC.

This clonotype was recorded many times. Written as DNA, the CDR3 is TGTGCCAGCAGCTTAGCCGGGCGCCTTCCCACCTATGGCTACACCTTC. Translation: CASSLAGRLPTYGYTF. The chain combines TRBV7-2 with TRBJ1-2; unclear D gene. Deletions cut 0 bases from V and 4 bases from J, with 15 bases between. CDR3 size: 16 residues. Germline assignment: CDR1 SGHTA and CDR2 FQGNSA. The whole variable domain, filled in from reference TRBV7-2 and TRBJ1-2, reads GAGVSQSPSNKVTEKGKDVELRCDPISGHTALYWYRQSLGQGLEFLIYFQGNSAPDKSGLPSDRFSAERTGGSVSTLTIQRTQQEDSAVYLCASSLAGRLPTYGYTFGSGTRLTVV.

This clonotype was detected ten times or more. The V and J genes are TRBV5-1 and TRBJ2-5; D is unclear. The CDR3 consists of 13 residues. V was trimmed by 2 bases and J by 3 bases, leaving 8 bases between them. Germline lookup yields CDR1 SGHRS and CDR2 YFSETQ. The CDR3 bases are TGCGCCAGCAGCTTAGGCACAGAAGAGACCCAGTACTTC. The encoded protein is CASSLGTEETQYF.